Below are 5 T cell receptor beta chains sequenced from a single sample in a study of vaccination effects on CD4 cells after COVID-19. This table comes from immunoSEQ multiplex PCR, and its TCRdb copy is limited to in-frame clones, with some not included. The data show fewer than 30,000 clones, more than 70% seen once. Antigen specificity for these receptors is unknown. The ViraFEST assay expanded antigen-specific CD4+ T cells with viral peptide pools before sequencing. Following an approximately 10-day culture, CD4+ T cells were purified. Among the vaccine recipients, none had a prior SARS-CoV-2 infection, and nucleocapsid antibodies were negative. The sequenced sample was CD4+ T cells from PBMCs cultured with SARS-CoV-2 spike peptides, obtained before COVID-19 vaccination. All receptors come from a human donor who received a COVID-19 vaccine.

The chain recombines TRBV7-9 with TRBJ2-1, with 7 bases fitting TRBD2. The CDR3 has 17 residues. The V gene end was trimmed by 2 bases and the J gene end by 5 bases; junction bases not matched to a gene: 12. Germline V CDR1 and CDR2: SEHNR, FQNEAQ (reference sequence). CDR3 DNA: TGTGCCAGCAGCTTATTTACGTTTAGGGACTACAACAATGAGCAGTTCTTC. This sequence encodes CASSLFTFRDYNNEQFF.

This chain joins TRBV4-1 and TRBJ1-2; no clear D gene. This CDR3 has 18 residues. Trimming removed 2 bases from V and 3 bases from J, with 22 bases in between. Germline CDR1 and CDR2: MGHRA and YSYEKL. The CDR3 bases are TGCGCCAGCAGCCAAACCCTAACTCGACACCACCGTGACTATGGCTACACCTTC. Protein: CASSQTLTRHHRDYGYTF.

V usage is TRBV18 and J usage is TRBJ2-3; tentatively, D is TRBD1 (6 bases). Germline V CDR1 and CDR2: KGHSH, LQKENI. This CDR3 is built from 15 residues. V lost 6 bases, J lost 0 bases, and 13 bases lay in between. The CDR3 region is CASSPDRTSTDTQYF. The DNA of the CDR3 is TGTGCCAGCTCCCCGGACAGAACTAGCACAGATACGCAGTATTTT. The whole variable domain, remainder taken from reference TRBV18 and TRBJ2-3, is NAGVMQNPRHLVRRRGQEARLRCSPMKGHSHVYWYRQLPEEGLKFMVYLQKENIIDESGMPKERFSAEFPKEGPSILRIQQVVRGDSAAYFCASSPDRTSTDTQYFGPGTRLTVL.

DNA for the CDR3: TGTGCCAGCAGCGTAGCTCGGAGCGGGGGGGCAAAGGAGCAGTTCTTC. Residues: CASSVARSGGAKEQFF. J is TRBJ2-1 and V is TRBV9; 10 bases match TRBD2. The length of the CDR3 is 16 residues. CDR1 is SGDLS and CDR2 is YYNGEE in the germline V gene. Trimming removed 0 bases from V and 10 bases from J; junction bases left unmatched: 10.

The chain is built from TRBV28 and TRBJ2-5; D may be TRBD1 (5 bases). With 3 bases removed from V and 4 bases from J, the gap between germline ends came to 12 bases. Germline loops: CDR1 MDHEN, CDR2 SYDVKM. CDR3 length: 14 amino acids. Written as DNA, the CDR3 is TGTGCCAGCAGTTTTCCAGGGTGGGGAGAGACCCAGTACTTC. It encodes CASSFPGWGETQYF. Using reference TRBV28 and TRBJ2-5 for the parts outside the CDR3, the full variable domain is DVKVTQSSRYLVKRTGEKVFLECVQDMDHENMFWYRQDPGLGLRLIYFSYDVKMKEKGDIPEGYSVSREKKERFSLILESASTNQTSMYLCASSFPGWGETQYFGPGTRLLVL.